This T cell receptor (beta chain) originates from a study of blood T cell repertoires in COVID-19. Looking at the study overall: The United States, Italy and Spain supplied acute and convalescent COVID-19 samples.

The V gene's germline CDR1 is SGHNT and CDR2 YYREEE (reference sequence). V gave up 0 bases and J gave up 5 bases, with 12 bases separating them. The CDR3 totals 14 residues. Participants were aged 18 to 89 years, lived in roughly 25 US areas, and enrolled virtually. In the source study's methods: Estimation of nucleated cell counts relied on the amplification of reference gene primers. TCRdb keeps only in-frame clones here, not all; method: immunoSEQ multiplex PCR. V, J and clone size derive from that table, while D and trimming were established from the DNA sequence. The sample lists 350,000 to 400,000 clones; about 89% were seen once.

The TCR was taken from a woman aged 40 to 49 who had been exposed to COVID-19. Source material: PBMCs or T cells enriched from blood (not recorded which). The chain recombines TRBV5-4 with TRBJ2-7, with D maybe TRBD1 (5 bases). This CDR3 reads CASSLGQGRHEQYF. CDR3 coding DNA: TGTGCCAGCAGCTTGGGGCAGGGTCGTCACGAGCAGTACTTC.